This passage covers 22 T cell receptor beta chains from one sample sequenced in a study of blood T cell repertoires in COVID-19. Clones were sequenced by immunoSEQ multiplex PCR, and TCRdb holds only the in-frame ones, with some missing. Among about 33,000 clones listed, over 75% were seen once. Sequenced input: peripheral blood. The receptors shown here come from a man older than 75 with active COVID-19.

This clone has only one observation. The chain uses TRBV30 and TRBJ1-1; D is ambiguous. Germline CDR1 reads GTSNPN; CDR2 reads SVGIG (reference sequence). V lost 0 bases to trimming and J lost 7 bases, with 12 bases between them. The CDR3 contains 13 residues. The CDR3 nucleotides are TGTGCCTGGAGTGTAAGTACCCGGGGTGAAGCTTTCTTT. Translating it yields CAWSVSTRGEAFF.

The sample holds a few counts of this clone. The V gene is TRBV30, the J gene TRBJ2-3, with D possibly TRBD2 on 6 matching bases. This CDR3 is 12 amino acids long. Trimming removed 5 bases at V and 2 bases at J, with 8 bases between. CDR1 and CDR2 (germline): GTSNPN, SVGIG (reference sequence). In DNA form, the CDR3 reads TGTGCCTGGGGACTATACACAGATACGCAGTATTTT. Its translation: CAWGLYTDTQYF.

The chain recombines TRBV7-3 with TRBJ2-7; no clear D. The V and J ends lost 0 bases and 1 base respectively, with 7 bases between them. Germline V gives CDR1 SGHTA, CDR2 FQGTGA. CDR3 length: 14 residues. CDR3 residues: CASSLTASSYEQYF. The CDR3 DNA is TGTGCCAGCAGCTTAACAGCGTCTTCCTACGAGCAGTACTTC.

The rearrangement links TRBV27 to TRBJ1-1, with TRBD1 matching 8 bases. The CDR3 extends over 14 amino acids. V shed 7 bases, J shed 2 bases, and the junction held 6 bases outside the gene matches. Per germline, CDR1 MNHEY and CDR2 SMNVEV (reference sequence). Written as DNA, the CDR3 is TGTGCCAGCACTCGGACAGGGTTCAACACTGAAGCTTTCTTT. Its protein is CASTRTGFNTEAFF.

The chain uses TRBV9 and TRBJ2-3; weak D call: TRBD1 (5 bases). The CDR3 consists of 15 residues. Germline-derived CDR1 and CDR2 are SGDLS and YYNGEE. V dropped 3 bases and J dropped 5 bases, with 16 bases sitting between them. CDR3 in DNA: TGTGCCAGCAGCGCCGTGAGAGGACACATAGATACGCAGTATTTT. Amino acids: CASSAVRGHIDTQYF.

The rearrangement links TRBV12-3 or TRBV12-4 to TRBJ2-2; tentatively, D is TRBD1 (5 bases). The CDR3 is 13 residues long. The V gene lost 5 bases and the J gene lost 6 bases, with 10 bases spanning the gap. Here the CDR3 DNA reads TGTGCCAGCAGTCTAAGGGGTTCCGGGGAGCTGTTTTTT. This sequence encodes CASSLRGSGELFF.

The J gene is TRBJ1-2, the V gene TRBV6-6; D possibly corresponds to TRBD1 (5 bases). Looked up from germline, CDR1 is MNHNY and CDR2 is SVGAGI (reference sequence). V gave up 6 bases and J gave up 5 bases, with 16 bases separating them. The CDR3 is made up of 14 amino acids. This CDR3 is CASRKGGTTYGYTF. In nucleotides, the CDR3 is TGTGCCAGCAGGAAGGGAGGGACCACATATGGCTACACCTTC.

The genes are TRBV13 and TRBJ2-1, with a possible D match to TRBD2 (5 bases). The germline gives CDR1 PRHDT, CDR2 FYEKMQ (reference sequence). Trimming took off 1 base at V and 2 bases at J, with 9 bases between the two ends. This CDR3 has 15 amino acids. The CDR3 is CASSLAAEAYNEQFF. The CDR3 DNA reads as TGTGCCAGCAGCTTAGCAGCGGAGGCCTACAATGAGCAGTTCTTC.

This sequence joins TRBV6-1 and TRBJ2-7; D is possibly TRBD1 (5 bases). The length of the CDR3 is 14 residues. Trimming removed 1 base from V and 3 bases from J, with 10 bases in between. Per germline, CDR1 MNHNS and CDR2 SASEGT. CDR3 sequence (DNA): TGTGCCAGCAGTGAAGGTGGGGCAGGCTACGAGCAGTACTTC. It yields the protein CASSEGGAGYEQYF.

The V call is TRBV5-1, the J call TRBJ1-1; 9 nucleotides line up with TRBD1. The CDR3 runs to 15 residues. Germline-derived CDR1 and CDR2 are SGHRS and YFSETQ. Trimming took 4 bases from V and 0 from J; bases not matched to a gene: 4. Here the CDR3 DNA reads TGCGCCAGCAGCCCCGACAGGGGGGTGAACACTGAAGCTTTCTTT. This sequence encodes CASSPDRGVNTEAFF.

The chain links TRBV29-1 to TRBJ2-1; 11 nucleotides match TRBD2. Per the germline V gene, CDR1 is SQVTM and CDR2 is ANQGSEA. J gave up 7 bases and V 2 bases, and 4 bases lay outside the gene matches. The CDR3 sequence is 14 residues long. Here the CDR3 DNA reads TGCAGCGTTGAATACTCTAGCGGGGGGAATGAGCAGTTCTTC. It specifies CSVEYSSGGNEQFF.

The chain joins TRBV4-3 to TRBJ2-2; TRBD1 agrees at 9 bases. The CDR3 runs to 16 residues. Germline CDR1 LGHNA, CDR2 YSLEER. The V segment lost 3 bases and the J segment 5 bases; nucleotides outside the gene matches: 7. Here the CDR3 reads CASSQRGTGRTGELFF. Written as DNA, the CDR3 is TGCGCCAGCAGCCAGAGAGGGACAGGGCGGACCGGGGAGCTGTTTTTT.

This clone was recorded once. CDR3 nucleotides: TGCAGCGTAGGGGGGGACTACGAGCAGTACTTC. Residues: CSVGGDYEQYF. The rearrangement links TRBV29-1 to TRBJ2-7, with D possibly being TRBD2 (7 bases). The CDR3 contains 11 residues. Trimming cost V 6 bases and J 3 bases, with 9 bases left between them. Germline lookup yields CDR1 SQVTM and CDR2 ANQGSEA.

This clone has a handful of counts. This chain uses TRBV19 with TRBJ2-3, with a tentative D call TRBD2 (6 bases). Trimming pared 5 bases from V and 0 bases from J, leaving 9 bases between. The CDR3 contains 14 residues. Germline lookup yields CDR1 LNHDA and CDR2 SQIVND (reference sequence). The CDR3 DNA reads as TGTGCCAGTAGTGGGACTGCTAGCACAGATACGCAGTATTTT. It yields the protein CASSGTASTDTQYF.

CDR3 bases: TGTGCCAGCAGCTTAGAGACAGGGGTCGGGGAGCTGTTTTTT. It is translated as CASSLETGVGELFF. The chain has TRBV11-3 and TRBJ2-2; 8 nucleotides align to TRBD1. The V gene end was trimmed by 0 bases and the J gene end by 7 bases; junction bases not matched to a gene: 1. This CDR3 is 14 amino acids long. Per the germline V gene, CDR1 is SGHNT and CDR2 is YENEEA.

This clone was seen only a few times. The CDR3 DNA sequence: TGTGCCAGCAGCCTACTAGCGGGGGCCGCCTACGAGCAGTACTTC. Amino acid sequence: CASSLLAGAAYEQYF. The gene calls are TRBV6-2 or TRBV6-3 and TRBJ2-7; TRBD2 matches 11 bases. J lost 2 bases, V lost 6 bases, and 6 bases had no gene match. Germline assignment: CDR1 MNHEY and CDR2 SVGEGT. The CDR3 contains 15 residues.

This chain uses TRBV7-9 with TRBJ2-7; D possibly corresponds to TRBD2 (6 bases). Germline CDR1 reads SEHNR; CDR2 reads FQNEAQ (reference sequence). The CDR3 consists of 13 residues. Trimming removed 6 bases from V and 6 bases from J, with 15 bases in between. DNA of the CDR3: TGTGCCAGCAGTAAGGCGGGAAGGGGCGAGCAGTACTTC. This encodes CASSKAGRGEQYF.

This clone has more than one count but fewer than ten. The V gene is TRBV27, the J gene TRBJ1-6; weak D call: TRBD1 (6 bases). V lost 2 bases and J 7 bases, leaving 9 bases between the germline ends. The CDR3 runs 14 residues. In germline, CDR1 is MNHEY, CDR2 SMNVEV (reference sequence). The CDR3 DNA reads TGTGCCAGCAGTTTACGGACAGAGAATTCACCCCTCCACTTT. It yields the protein CASSLRTENSPLHF.

The rearrangement joins TRBV7-8 to TRBJ1-2; tentative D call: TRBD1 (5 bases). Trimming took off 2 bases at V and 0 bases at J, with 16 bases between the two ends. CDR1 is SGHVS and CDR2 is FQNEAQ in the germline V gene. This CDR3 region has 17 residues. CDR3 coding DNA: TGTGCCAGCAGCTTACGGGGCGGGAGAGCTACTAACTATGGCTACACCTTC. Protein: CASSLRGGRATNYGYTF.

The chain is built from TRBV24-1 and TRBJ2-5, with 8 positions matching TRBD2. Germline assignment: CDR1 KGHDR and CDR2 SFDVKD. The length of the CDR3 is 13 residues. V was pared by 7 bases and J by 3 bases, with 3 bases of the junction left unmatched. The CDR3 protein is CATSGAGEETQYF. The CDR3 DNA follows: TGTGCCACCAGCGGAGCGGGGGAAGAGACCCAGTACTTC.

The chain joins TRBV13 to TRBJ1-2; D might be TRBD1 (6 bases). The CDR3 is 12 residues long. Germline CDR1 and CDR2: PRHDT and FYEKMQ (reference sequence). Trimming stripped 4 bases from V and 6 bases from J, with 9 bases between. The CDR3 bases are TGTGCCAGCAGCTCAGGGGTAGATGGCTACACCTTC. Translation gives CASSSGVDGYTF.

The CDR3 DNA reads TGCGCCAGCAGCTCAAGCGGACAGGGTATCTATGGCTACACCTTC. Its translation: CASSSSGQGIYGYTF. The V call is TRBV5-1, the J call TRBJ1-2; 8 bases match TRBD1. With 3 bases clipped from V and 4 bases from J, the junction kept 8 bases outside the gene matches. Germline assignment: CDR1 SGHRS and CDR2 YFSETQ. This CDR3 comprises 15 residues.